A selection of T cell receptor beta chains follows, all from one sample in a study of somatic mutations in cytotoxic T cells in rheumatoid arthritis. Sequenced by immunoSEQ multiplex PCR; TCRdb stores in-frame clones only, minus some. The sample holds about 26,000 clones, roughly 80% seen once. Sequenced material: CD8+ T cells sorted from blood. The receptor set was obtained from a man aged 50-59 years in good health. The CDR3 runs from the conserved cysteine through the conserved F or W. Each record gives: D gene, J gene, clone size, V gene, CDR3 DNA, CDR3 protein. D genes are given only for firm matches. Size is omitted from some rows. Given values are once, few, many or a class for expanded clones.

d_call: TRBD2
j_call: TRBJ2-1
clone_size: NA
v_call: TRBV7-9
cdr3_nt: TGTGCCAGCAGCTTAGTAGCGGGCAGCTCCTACAATGAGCAGTTCTTC
cdr3_aa: CASSLVAGSSYNEQFF

d_call: NA
j_call: TRBJ2-5
clone_size: NA
v_call: TRBV7-9
cdr3_nt: TGTGCCAGCAGCTTAGCAGTCAGGGATGAGGAGACCCAGTACTTC
cdr3_aa: CASSLAVRDEETQYF

d_call: TRBD2
j_call: TRBJ2-2
clone_size: NA
v_call: TRBV30
cdr3_nt: TGTGCCTGCTTACGGGAGGTGAACACCGGGGAGCTGTTTTTT
cdr3_aa: CACLREVNTGELFF

d_call: NA
j_call: TRBJ1-4
clone_size: NA
v_call: TRBV5-5
cdr3_nt: TGTGCCAGCAGCGGGGAGGATGAAAAACTGTTTTTT
cdr3_aa: CASSGEDEKLFF

d_call: NA
j_call: TRBJ1-2
clone_size: NA
v_call: TRBV5-6
cdr3_nt: TGTGCCAGCAGCTTGGCAGGGGTCGACTATGGCTACACCTTC
cdr3_aa: CASSLAGVDYGYTF

d_call: TRBD2
j_call: TRBJ2-7
clone_size: NA
v_call: TRBV5-6
cdr3_nt: TGTGCCAGCAGCGGAGCCGGGACTAGCGGGGATGCATCCCCCTACGAGCAGTACTTC
cdr3_aa: CASSGAGTSGDASPYEQYF

d_call: NA
j_call: TRBJ2-1
clone_size: NA
v_call: TRBV25-1
cdr3_nt: TGTGCCAGCAGTGATCGTAAAGGCGGGAAGAGCTACAATGAGCAGTTCTTC
cdr3_aa: CASSDRKGGKSYNEQFF

d_call: TRBD2
j_call: TRBJ2-3
clone_size: NA
v_call: TRBV2
cdr3_nt: TGTGCCAGCAGATGGACTAGCGGGAGCAGCACAGATACGCAGTATTTT
cdr3_aa: CASRWTSGSSTDTQYF

d_call: NA
j_call: TRBJ1-1
clone_size: NA
v_call: TRBV11-2
cdr3_nt: TGTGCCAGCAGCTTAGGAAGCGCTGAAGCTTTCTTT
cdr3_aa: CASSLGSAEAFF

d_call: NA
j_call: TRBJ2-7
clone_size: NA
v_call: TRBV6-5
cdr3_nt: TGTGCCAGCAGTTACTCGAGCCCGGGCGCCTACGAGCAGTACTTC
cdr3_aa: CASSYSSPGAYEQYF

d_call: TRBD2
j_call: TRBJ2-1
clone_size: NA
v_call: TRBV5-4
cdr3_nt: TGTGCCAGCAGCTTCCGACTAGCGGGGCCCTACAATGAGCAGTTCTTC
cdr3_aa: CASSFRLAGPYNEQFF

d_call: NA
j_call: TRBJ1-2
clone_size: once
v_call: TRBV2
cdr3_nt: TGTGCCAGCACAGGAGGGATCTATGGCTACACCTTC
cdr3_aa: CASTGGIYGYTF

d_call: TRBD1
j_call: TRBJ2-7
clone_size: once
v_call: TRBV13
cdr3_nt: TGTGCCAGCAGCTTAGGCAGGGGGCGAACCTACGAGCAGTACTTC
cdr3_aa: CASSLGRGRTYEQYF

d_call: NA
j_call: TRBJ2-1
clone_size: once
v_call: TRBV28
cdr3_nt: TGTGCCAGCAGTTCAACCGGGACTCGGTACAATGAGCAGTTCTTC
cdr3_aa: CASSSTGTRYNEQFF

d_call: NA
j_call: TRBJ2-7
clone_size: NA
v_call: TRBV4-1
cdr3_nt: TGCGCCAGCAGCCAAGGGTTCGCGGGTGCCTACGAGCAGTACTTC
cdr3_aa: CASSQGFAGAYEQYF

d_call: TRBD1
j_call: TRBJ2-7
clone_size: NA
v_call: TRBV5-8
cdr3_nt: TGTGCCAGCAGCTTCCGAATACCGGGACAGGGGGGCTACGAGCAGTACTTC
cdr3_aa: CASSFRIPGQGGYEQYF

d_call: TRBD1
j_call: TRBJ1-2
clone_size: NA
v_call: TRBV5-1
cdr3_nt: TGCGCCAGCAGCTCAGCCGGGACAGGGAGCTATGGCTACACCTTC
cdr3_aa: CASSSAGTGSYGYTF

d_call: TRBD2
j_call: TRBJ2-7
clone_size: NA
v_call: TRBV19
cdr3_nt: TGTGCCAGTAGTATTGCGGGAGCCCCTTCCTACGAGCAGTACTTC
cdr3_aa: CASSIAGAPSYEQYF

d_call: NA
j_call: TRBJ1-4
clone_size: NA
v_call: TRBV7-9
cdr3_nt: TGTGCCAGCACCCCCCAGGGCAGGGAGTTTGAAAAACTGTTTTTT
cdr3_aa: CASTPQGREFEKLFF

d_call: TRBD1
j_call: TRBJ2-2
clone_size: NA
v_call: TRBV7-9
cdr3_nt: TGTGCCAGCAGCCGTCGGGACAGGCACGGGACCGGGGAGCTGTTTTTT
cdr3_aa: CASSRRDRHGTGELFF

d_call: NA
j_call: TRBJ1-2
clone_size: NA
v_call: TRBV6-1
cdr3_nt: TGTGCCAGCAACCCAATTAAGATTAACTATGGCTACACCTTC
cdr3_aa: CASNPIKINYGYTF

d_call: NA
j_call: TRBJ2-3
clone_size: NA
v_call: TRBV5-1
cdr3_nt: TGCGCCAGCAGCTTAGAGGAGACTCGCACAGATACGCAGTATTTT
cdr3_aa: CASSLEETRTDTQYF

d_call: NA
j_call: TRBJ2-2
clone_size: few
v_call: TRBV9
cdr3_nt: TGTGCCAGCAGCGTAGACATTACGAACACCGGGGAGCTGTTTTTT
cdr3_aa: CASSVDITNTGELFF

d_call: NA
j_call: TRBJ2-1
clone_size: NA
v_call: TRBV6-5
cdr3_nt: TGTGCCAGCAGTTACTCCCCGAGGGGGGCCAATGAGCAGTTCTTC
cdr3_aa: CASSYSPRGANEQFF

d_call: TRBD2
j_call: TRBJ2-7
clone_size: NA
v_call: TRBV13
cdr3_nt: TGTGCCAGCAGCTCCGTTAATTTGGAGACTAGCGGGAGGCCTAACTCCTACGAGCAGTACTTC
cdr3_aa: CASSSVNLETSGRPNSYEQYF

d_call: TRBD1
j_call: TRBJ2-1
clone_size: NA
v_call: TRBV7-6
cdr3_nt: TGTGCCAGCAGCTTGGACAGGATACCTAATAGTGAGCAGTTCTTC
cdr3_aa: CASSLDRIPNSEQFF